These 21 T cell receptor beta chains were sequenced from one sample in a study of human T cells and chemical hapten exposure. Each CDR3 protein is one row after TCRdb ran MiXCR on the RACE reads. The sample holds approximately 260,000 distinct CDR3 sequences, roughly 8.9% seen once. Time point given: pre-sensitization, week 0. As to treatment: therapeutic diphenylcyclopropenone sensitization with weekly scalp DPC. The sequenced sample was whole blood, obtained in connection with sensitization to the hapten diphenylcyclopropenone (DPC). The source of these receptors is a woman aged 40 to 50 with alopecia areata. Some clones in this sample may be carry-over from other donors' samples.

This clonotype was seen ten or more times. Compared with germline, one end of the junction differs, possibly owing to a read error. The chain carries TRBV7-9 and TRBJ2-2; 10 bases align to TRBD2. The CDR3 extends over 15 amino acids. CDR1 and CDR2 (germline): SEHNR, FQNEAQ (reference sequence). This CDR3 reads CASSLASGSTGELFF. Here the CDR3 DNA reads TGTGCCAGCAGTTTAGCTAGCGGGAGTACTGGGGAGCTGTTTTTT.

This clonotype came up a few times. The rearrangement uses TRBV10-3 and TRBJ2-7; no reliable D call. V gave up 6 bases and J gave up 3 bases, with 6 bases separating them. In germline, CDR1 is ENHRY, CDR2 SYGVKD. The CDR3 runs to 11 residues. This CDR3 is CAIRQNYEQYF. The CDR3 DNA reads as TGTGCCATCAGGCAAAACTACGAGCAGTACTTC.

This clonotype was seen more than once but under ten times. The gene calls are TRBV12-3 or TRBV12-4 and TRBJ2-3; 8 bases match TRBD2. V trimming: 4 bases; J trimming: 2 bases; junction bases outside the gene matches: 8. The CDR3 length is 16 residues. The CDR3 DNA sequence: TGTGCCAGCAGTTCGGGAGGGATGCGGGTCACAGATACGCAGTATTTT. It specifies CASSSGGMRVTDTQYF.

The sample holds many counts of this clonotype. The CDR3 nucleotides are TGTGCCAGCAGCCGTACAGAGAGCAATCAGCCCCAGCATTTT. Protein: CASSRTESNQPQHF. The chain links TRBV7-9 to TRBJ1-5; D gene ambiguous. The CDR3 extends over 14 amino acids. In germline, CDR1 is SEHNR, CDR2 FQNEAQ (reference sequence). The V end was cut by 5 bases, the J end by 1 base, with 9 bases between.

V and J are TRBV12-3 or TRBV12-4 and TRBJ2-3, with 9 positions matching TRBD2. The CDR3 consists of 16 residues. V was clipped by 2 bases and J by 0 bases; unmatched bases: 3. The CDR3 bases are TGTGCCAGCAGTTTATCTAGCGGGGTTAGCACAGATACGCAGTATTTT. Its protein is CASSLSSGVSTDTQYF.

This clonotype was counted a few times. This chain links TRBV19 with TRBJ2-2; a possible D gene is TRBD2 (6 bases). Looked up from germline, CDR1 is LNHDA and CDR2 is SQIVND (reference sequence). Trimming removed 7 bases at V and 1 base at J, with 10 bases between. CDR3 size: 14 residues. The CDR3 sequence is CASNPAGNTGELFF. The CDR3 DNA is TGTGCCAGTAACCCAGCGGGGAACACCGGGGAGCTGTTTTTT.

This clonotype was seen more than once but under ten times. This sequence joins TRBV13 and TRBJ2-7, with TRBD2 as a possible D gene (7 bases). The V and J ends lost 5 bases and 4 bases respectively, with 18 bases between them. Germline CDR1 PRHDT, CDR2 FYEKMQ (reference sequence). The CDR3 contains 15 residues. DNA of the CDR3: TGTGCCAGCAGCCCCGGGGGCGGGAGTCGGTACGAGCAGTACTTC. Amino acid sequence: CASSPGGGSRYEQYF.

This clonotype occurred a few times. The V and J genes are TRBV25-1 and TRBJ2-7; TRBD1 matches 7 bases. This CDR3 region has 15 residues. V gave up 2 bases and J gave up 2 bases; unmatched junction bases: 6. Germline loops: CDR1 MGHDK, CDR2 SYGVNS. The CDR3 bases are TGTGCCAGCAGTGAAACCGGGACAGTAGCCTACGAGCAGTACTTC. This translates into CASSETGTVAYEQYF.

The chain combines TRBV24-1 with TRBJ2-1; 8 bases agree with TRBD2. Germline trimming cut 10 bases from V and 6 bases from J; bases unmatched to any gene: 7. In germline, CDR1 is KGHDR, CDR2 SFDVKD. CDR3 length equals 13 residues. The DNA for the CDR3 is TGTGCCACTGGAGCGGGAGCAGGCAATGAGCAGTTCTTC. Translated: CATGAGAGNEQFF.

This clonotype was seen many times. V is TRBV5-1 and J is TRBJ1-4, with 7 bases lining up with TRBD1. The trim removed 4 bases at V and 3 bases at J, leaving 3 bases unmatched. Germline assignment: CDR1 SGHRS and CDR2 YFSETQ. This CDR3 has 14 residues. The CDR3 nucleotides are TGCGCCAGCAGCGGAGGGGGCGCTAATGAAAAACTGTTTTTT. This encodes CASSGGGANEKLFF.

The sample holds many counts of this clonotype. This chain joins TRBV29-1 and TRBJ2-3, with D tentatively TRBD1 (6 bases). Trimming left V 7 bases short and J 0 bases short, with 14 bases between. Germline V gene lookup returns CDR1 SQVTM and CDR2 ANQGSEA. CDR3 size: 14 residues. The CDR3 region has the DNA TGCAGCGCCTGCAGGGGCGCAAGCACAGATACGCAGTATTTT. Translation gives CSACRGASTDTQYF.

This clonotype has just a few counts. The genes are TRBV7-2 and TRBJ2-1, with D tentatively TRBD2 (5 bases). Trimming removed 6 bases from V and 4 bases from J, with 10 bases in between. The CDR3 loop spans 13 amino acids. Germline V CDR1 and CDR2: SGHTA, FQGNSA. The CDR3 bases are TGTGCCAGCAGTTCGGACTGGTACAATGAGCAGTTCTTC. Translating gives CASSSDWYNEQFF.

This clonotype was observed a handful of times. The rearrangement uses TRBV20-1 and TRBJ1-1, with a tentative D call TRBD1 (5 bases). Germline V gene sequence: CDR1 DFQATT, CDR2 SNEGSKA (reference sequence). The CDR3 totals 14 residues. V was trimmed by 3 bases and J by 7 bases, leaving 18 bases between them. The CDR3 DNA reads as TGCAGTGCTAGCGGGCAGGGCGAGGGTGGTGAAGCTTTCTTT. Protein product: CSASGQGEGGEAFF.

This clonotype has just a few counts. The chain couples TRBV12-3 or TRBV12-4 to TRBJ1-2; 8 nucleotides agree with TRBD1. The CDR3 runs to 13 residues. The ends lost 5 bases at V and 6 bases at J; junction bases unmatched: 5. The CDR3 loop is CASSIGQGNGYTF. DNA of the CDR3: TGTGCCAGCAGTATAGGACAGGGCAATGGCTACACCTTC.

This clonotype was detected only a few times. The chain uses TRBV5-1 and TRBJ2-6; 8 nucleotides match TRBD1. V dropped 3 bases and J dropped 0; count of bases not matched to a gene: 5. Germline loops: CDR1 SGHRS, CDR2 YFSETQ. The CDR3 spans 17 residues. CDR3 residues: CASSWGQASSGANVLTF. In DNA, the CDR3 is TGCGCCAGCAGCTGGGGACAGGCGAGCTCTGGGGCCAACGTCCTGACTTTC. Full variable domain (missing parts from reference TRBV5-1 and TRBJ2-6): KAGVTQTPRYLIKTRGQQVTLSCSPISGHRSVSWYQQTPGQGLQFLFEYFSETQRNKGNFPGRFSGRQFSNSRSEMNVSTLELGDSALYLCASSWGQASSGANVLTFGAGSRLTVL.

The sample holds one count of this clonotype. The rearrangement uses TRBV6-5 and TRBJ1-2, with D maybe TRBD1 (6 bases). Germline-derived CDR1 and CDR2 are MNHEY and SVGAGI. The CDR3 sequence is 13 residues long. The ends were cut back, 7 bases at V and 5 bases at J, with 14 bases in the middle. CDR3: CASIRGAGYGYTF. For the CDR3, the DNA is TGTGCCAGCATTAGGGGGGCAGGATATGGCTACACCTTC.

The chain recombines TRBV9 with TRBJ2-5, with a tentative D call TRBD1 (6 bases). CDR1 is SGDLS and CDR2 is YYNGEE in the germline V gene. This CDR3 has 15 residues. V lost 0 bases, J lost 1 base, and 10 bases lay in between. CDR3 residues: CASSVGQGPQETQYF. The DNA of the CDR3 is TGTGCCAGCAGCGTAGGGCAGGGGCCCCAAGAGACCCAGTACTTC.

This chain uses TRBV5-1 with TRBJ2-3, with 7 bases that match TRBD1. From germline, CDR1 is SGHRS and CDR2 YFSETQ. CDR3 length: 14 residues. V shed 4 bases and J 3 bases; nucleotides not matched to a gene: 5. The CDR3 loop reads CASSTGVLTDTQYF. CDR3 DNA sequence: TGCGCCAGCAGCACAGGGGTCCTTACAGATACGCAGTATTTT.

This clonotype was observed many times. The CDR3 loop reads CSASGATPTTEHSNQPQHF. Written as DNA, the CDR3 is TGCAGTGCTAGTGGAGCAACACCCACGACTGAGCATAGCAATCAGCCCCAGCATTTT. This chain connects TRBV20-1 to TRBJ1-5, with D uncertain. Germline-derived CDR1 and CDR2 are DFQATT and SNEGSKA (reference sequence). V was clipped by 3 bases and J by 0 bases, with 24 bases between them. The CDR3 covers 19 residues.

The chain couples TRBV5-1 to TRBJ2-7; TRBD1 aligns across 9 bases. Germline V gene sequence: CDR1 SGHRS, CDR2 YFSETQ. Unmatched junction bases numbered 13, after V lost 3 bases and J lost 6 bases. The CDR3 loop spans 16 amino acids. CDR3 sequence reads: CASSSQQGAVASEQYF. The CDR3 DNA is TGCGCCAGCAGCTCTCAACAGGGGGCCGTGGCTTCCGAGCAGTACTTC.

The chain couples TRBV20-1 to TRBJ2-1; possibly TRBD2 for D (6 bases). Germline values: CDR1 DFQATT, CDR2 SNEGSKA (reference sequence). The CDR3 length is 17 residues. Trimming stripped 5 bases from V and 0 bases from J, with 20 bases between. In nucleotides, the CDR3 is TGCAGTGCTCTTGACGATATAGCGGTGAGCTCCTACAATGAGCAGTTCTTC. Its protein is CSALDDIAVSSYNEQFF.